Below are 26 T cell receptor beta chains sequenced from a single sample in a study of blood T cell repertoires in COVID-19 (dated by TCRdb to 2018 to 2020). The library was produced with the immunoSEQ multiplex PCR assay. TCRdb took this table from immuneACCESS and kept in-frame rearrangements with V and J called. Such tables lack part of the clones; where checked against another copy, unresolved V genes explain under half of the gap, and the rest is unexplained. The sample yields about 330,000 clones; 88% were counted once. 5% to 6% of the sample belongs to the ten largest clones. Input material: PBMCs or T cells enriched from blood (not recorded which). These receptors all stem from a man younger than 45 who had recovered from COVID-19.

V and J are TRBV7-9 and TRBJ2-2; 9 bases match TRBD1. The CDR3 totals 16 residues. CDR1 is SEHNR, CDR2 FQNEAQ, per germline (reference sequence). Trimming removed 1 base from V and 5 bases from J; junction bases left unmatched: 5. Here the CDR3 DNA reads TGTGCCAGCAGCTTAGTACAGGGGGCCCTTACCGGGGAGCTGTTTTTT. This translates into CASSLVQGALTGELFF. The whole variable domain, remainder taken from reference TRBV7-9 and TRBJ2-2, is DTGVSQNPRHKITKRGQNVTFRCDPISEHNRLYWYRQTLGQGPEFLTYFQNEAQLEKSRLLSDRFSAERPKGSFSTLEIQRTEQGDSAMYLCASSLVQGALTGELFFGEGSRLTVL.

The V and J genes are TRBV15 and TRBJ2-7; 7 bases are shared with TRBD1. Germline V gene sequence: CDR1 LNHNV, CDR2 YYDKDF (reference sequence). CDR3 length: 16 residues. With 0 bases clipped from V and 5 bases from J, the junction kept 10 bases outside the gene matches. The DNA of the CDR3 is TGTGCCACCAGCAGAGATCATATCGACAGGGCCCACGAGCAGTACTTC. This translates into CATSRDHIDRAHEQYF.

The J gene is TRBJ2-7, the V gene TRBV2, with D perhaps TRBD1 (6 bases). The CDR3 extends over 11 amino acids. The V end lost 5 bases, the J end lost 13 bases, and 15 bases lay between the germline ends. From germline, CDR1 is SNHLY and CDR2 FYNNEI. CDR3 region: CASSSSPTGYF. In nucleotides, the CDR3 is TGTGCCAGCAGTTCAAGCCCGACAGGATACTTC.

Here the CDR3 DNA reads TGCGCCAGCAGTCGTTGGACAGGGATTTACAATGAGCAGTTCTTC. It encodes CASSRWTGIYNEQFF. The chain carries TRBV23-1 and TRBJ2-1, with 8 bases identical to TRBD1. TRBV23-1 is sorted into the ORF group, with uncertain function. The V segment lost 4 bases and the J segment 4 bases; nucleotides outside the gene matches: 6. There are 15 residues in the CDR3.

The chain recombines TRBV7-9 with TRBJ2-5; 10 bases map to TRBD1. After removal of 4 bases from V and 2 bases from J, the junction contained 10 bases not matched to a gene. The CDR3 is 17 residues long. CDR1 and CDR2 from the germline V gene are SEHNR and FQNEAQ (reference sequence). CDR3 sequence reads: CASSSWGQGTGQETQYF. The DNA of the CDR3 is TGTGCCAGCAGCTCGTGGGGACAGGGGACGGGGCAAGAGACCCAGTACTTC.

The J gene is TRBJ2-7, the V gene TRBV11-2; 10 bases fit TRBD1. Germline CDR1 reads SGHAT; CDR2 reads FQNNGV. With V trimmed by 1 base and J by 3 bases, 9 bases remained unmatched. CDR3 size: 17 residues. CDR3 region: CASSLAGATGGDYEQYF. CDR3 nucleotides: TGTGCCAGCAGCTTAGCCGGCGCGACAGGGGGCGACTACGAGCAGTACTTC.

The chain is built from TRBV4-1 and TRBJ1-6; 9 bases align to TRBD1. The CDR3 extends over 16 amino acids. V trimming: 1 base; J trimming: 8 bases; junction bases outside the gene matches: 6. Per germline, CDR1 MGHRA and CDR2 YSYEKL. CDR3 bases: TGCGCCAGCAGCCAAGTCCCGGGACAGGGACATTCACCCCTCCACTTT. It yields the protein CASSQVPGQGHSPLHF.

This rearrangement joins TRBV11-3 to TRBJ2-2; tentatively, D is TRBD2 (5 bases). This CDR3 comprises 16 residues. Germline values: CDR1 SGHNT, CDR2 YENEEA. The ends were cut back, 0 bases at V and 5 bases at J, with 13 bases in the middle. The CDR3 sequence: CASSLDSREETGELFF. The DNA for the CDR3 is TGTGCCAGCAGCTTAGATAGCCGGGAAGAGACCGGGGAGCTGTTTTTT.

The chain links TRBV5-8 to TRBJ1-2; 9 bases are shared with TRBD1. This CDR3 is 12 amino acids long. V lost 4 bases and J lost 6; bases outside the gene matches: 1. Germline lookup yields CDR1 SGHTS and CDR2 YDEGEE. The CDR3 is CASSRTGDGYTF. The CDR3 DNA sequence: TGTGCCAGCAGCAGGACAGGGGATGGCTACACCTTC.

This chain links TRBV19 with TRBJ1-6, with TRBD1 matching 8 bases. Germline V gene lookup returns CDR1 LNHDA and CDR2 SQIVND (reference sequence). There are 15 residues in the CDR3. Trimming at V came to 3 bases and at J to 10 bases, leaving 8 bases not matched to a gene. The CDR3 sequence: CASSIPGGSRSPLHF. CDR3 bases: TGTGCCAGTAGTATTCCAGGGGGCTCCCGGTCACCCCTCCACTTT.

This clone was observed once. V is TRBV5-1 and J is TRBJ1-6; D might be TRBD1 (5 bases). The V gene lost 4 bases and the J gene lost 4 bases, with 9 bases spanning the gap. The germline V gene has CDR1 SGHRS and CDR2 YFSETQ. There are 14 residues in the CDR3. The CDR3 nucleotides are TGCGCCAGCAGCCCAAAGGGGTATAATTCACCCCTCCACTTT. It is translated as CASSPKGYNSPLHF.

The V and J genes are TRBV6-6 and TRBJ1-3, with a possible D match to TRBD1 (6 bases). Per the germline V gene, CDR1 is MNHNY and CDR2 is SVGAGI (reference sequence). Trimming removed 9 bases from V and 1 base from J, with 13 bases in between. The CDR3 is 14 residues long. The CDR3, as DNA: TGTGCCAGTTCGGACAGCGGTTCTGGAAACACCATATATTTT. It specifies CASSDSGSGNTIYF.

The chain is built from TRBV7-9 and TRBJ2-5; 8 bases fit TRBD1. Losses at the gene ends were 5 bases for V and 0 bases for J; bases not matched to a gene: 14. This CDR3 is 18 amino acids long. Germline CDR1 SEHNR, CDR2 FQNEAQ (reference sequence). CDR3 amino acids: CASSTRQGAKAYQETQYF. The CDR3 DNA is TGTGCCAGCAGCACCCGGCAGGGGGCGAAGGCTTACCAAGAGACCCAGTACTTC.

This chain uses TRBV11-2 with TRBJ2-4, with 12 bases fitting TRBD2. This CDR3 comprises 15 residues. V dropped 1 base and J dropped 6; count of bases not matched to a gene: 1. Germline V CDR1 and CDR2: SGHAT, FQNNGV. CDR3 region: CASSLGLAGANIQYF. The CDR3 nucleotides are TGTGCCAGCAGCTTAGGACTAGCGGGGGCAAACATTCAGTACTTC.

This clone was seen a handful of times. The chain couples TRBV30 to TRBJ2-7; a possible D gene is TRBD2 (6 bases). The CDR3 consists of 14 residues. Germline values: CDR1 GTSNPN, CDR2 SVGIG (reference sequence). V gave up 1 base and J gave up 7 bases, with 17 bases separating them. CDR3 DNA: TGTGCCTGGAGTGGAGGGATAGGGACTTGGGAGCAGTACTTC. Encoded protein: CAWSGGIGTWEQYF.

The chain has TRBV6-1 and TRBJ2-7; tentative D call: TRBD2 (5 bases). The CDR3 extends over 15 amino acids. The germline V gene encodes CDR1 MNHNS and CDR2 SASEGT. V was shortened by 1 base and J by 3 bases, with 13 bases between the two germline ends. DNA of the CDR3: TGTGCCAGCAGTGAAGACGGACTTTCATTCTACGAGCAGTACTTC. It yields the protein CASSEDGLSFYEQYF.

The genes are TRBV7-8 and TRBJ1-5; 8 nucleotides align to TRBD1. The CDR3 spans 17 residues. Unmatched junction bases numbered 16, after V lost 5 bases and J lost 7 bases. Germline V gives CDR1 SGHVS, CDR2 FQNEAQ. CDR3 protein: CASSPRVVDRVWQPQHF. As DNA, the CDR3 is TGTGCCAGCAGCCCGAGGGTCGTGGACAGGGTTTGGCAGCCCCAGCATTTT. The full variable domain, its missing parts supplied by reference TRBV7-8 and TRBJ1-5, is GAGVSQSPRYKVAKRGQDVALRCDPISGHVSLFWYQQALGQGPEFLTYFQNEAQLDKSGLPSDRFFAERPEGSVSTLKIQRTQQEDSAVYLCASSPRVVDRVWQPQHFGDGTRLSIL.

The genes are TRBV4-1 and TRBJ1-2; 9 bases are a match to TRBD1. Looked up from germline, CDR1 is MGHRA and CDR2 is YSYEKL. CDR3 length: 16 residues. The ends lost 7 bases at V and 2 bases at J; junction bases unmatched: 11. CDR3 region: CASNTPGQGANYGYTF. CDR3 sequence (DNA): TGCGCCAGCAACACTCCGGGACAGGGAGCGAACTATGGCTACACCTTC.

The table lists this clone with a count of one. The chain links TRBV19 to TRBJ2-1; 9 bases are shared with TRBD2. The CDR3 length is 15 residues. Germline V lookup: CDR1 LNHDA, CDR2 SQIVND (reference sequence). V lost 3 bases and J lost 5; bases outside the gene matches: 5. The CDR3 DNA is TGTGCCAGTAGTATCGTCCAGCGGGGGGACAATGAGCAGTTCTTC. This encodes CASSIVQRGDNEQFF.

This rearrangement joins TRBV6-5 to TRBJ2-1, with D possibly being TRBD2 (5 bases). The length of the CDR3 is 13 residues. V lost 8 bases and J lost 4, with 12 bases in between. Germline-derived CDR1 and CDR2 are MNHEY and SVGAGI. This CDR3 is CASGRTGYNEQFF. The CDR3 DNA reads as TGTGCCAGCGGCAGGACGGGATACAATGAGCAGTTCTTC.

V usage is TRBV5-1 and J usage is TRBJ2-5; D not resolved. CDR1 SGHRS and CDR2 YFSETQ come from the germline V gene. The CDR3 contains 14 residues. Trimming removed 4 bases from V and 4 bases from J, with 14 bases in between. The CDR3 bases are TGCGCCAGCAGCGGAGACCGGCCTCGAGAGACCCAGTACTTC. It translates to CASSGDRPRETQYF.

Points on this clone: Different DNA sequences within this sample yield the same CDR3. The chain links TRBV2 to TRBJ2-7; D is possibly TRBD2 (5 bases). Trimming took off 3 bases at V and 3 bases at J, with 6 bases between the two ends. Germline CDR1 SNHLY, CDR2 FYNNEI. The length of the CDR3 is 12 residues. In DNA form, the CDR3 reads TGTGCCAGCAGTGAGGCGGGCTACGAGCAGTACTTC. It codes for CASSEAGYEQYF. The full variable domain, in which reference TRBV2 and TRBJ2-7 provide the parts outside the CDR3, is EPEVTQTPSHQVTQMGQEVILRCVPISNHLYFYWYRQILGQKVEFLVSFYNNEISEKSEIFDDQFSVERPDGSNFTLKIRSTKLEDSAMYFCASSEAGYEQYFGPGTRLTVT.

V usage is TRBV7-9 and J usage is TRBJ1-4; D is uncertain. V dropped 4 bases and J dropped 3 bases, with 15 bases sitting between them. Germline V CDR1 and CDR2: SEHNR, FQNEAQ (reference sequence). CDR3 length: 16 amino acids. Here the CDR3 reads CASSSWAGIANEKLFF. The DNA for the CDR3 is TGTGCCAGCAGCTCATGGGCGGGGATAGCTAATGAAAAACTGTTTTTT.

The chain is built from TRBV5-1 and TRBJ1-1; unclear D gene. Germline lookup yields CDR1 SGHRS and CDR2 YFSETQ. The CDR3 runs to 13 residues. Between the trimmed V and J ends, which lost 3 bases and 0 bases, there was a span of 6 bases. CDR3 amino acids: CASSSRMNTEAFF. The DNA for the CDR3 is TGCGCCAGCAGCTCGCGGATGAACACTGAAGCTTTCTTT.

The chain is built from TRBV30 and TRBJ2-2; TRBD2 might be the D (6 bases). The germline V gene has CDR1 GTSNPN and CDR2 SVGIG (reference sequence). With 0 bases removed from V and 6 bases from J, the gap between germline ends came to 17 bases. This CDR3 has 16 amino acids. The CDR3 DNA is TGTGCCTGGAGTGTCTTCCGGGAGTTGTTTGCCGGGGAGCTGTTTTTT. Translated: CAWSVFRELFAGELFF.

The rearrangement joins TRBV9 to TRBJ2-1; TRBD2 matches at 12 bases. Per germline, CDR1 SGDLS and CDR2 YYNGEE. The CDR3 totals 17 residues. J gave up 6 bases and V 0 bases, and 7 bases lay outside the gene matches. CDR3 nucleotides: TGTGCCAGCAGCGTAGGGCCCCTAGCGGGGGGGCCCAATGAGCAGTTCTTC. It is translated as CASSVGPLAGGPNEQFF.